Following are 10 T cell receptor beta chains from one sample sequenced in a study of T cell responses to AZD1222 COVID-19 vaccine. Assay used: immunoSEQ multiplex PCR; TCRdb lists only in-frame clones, some missing. The sample shows about 150,000 clones, 91% of them seen only once. Sample: peripheral blood, taken 28 days after the second AZD1222 dose. The receptors here all came from an adult who received the AZD1222 COVID-19 vaccine.

The V call is TRBV7-9, the J call TRBJ2-6; D may be TRBD1 or TRBD2 (5 bases each). Deletions cut 11 bases from V and 0 bases from J, with 17 bases between. The CDR3 is 16 amino acids. Per the germline V gene, CDR1 is SEHNR and CDR2 is FQNEAQ (reference sequence). The CDR3 is CALGVSASSGANVLTF. The CDR3 nucleotides are TGTGCCCTGGGGGTAAGCGCGAGCTCTGGGGCCAACGTCCTGACTTTC.

The chain is built from TRBV6-4 and TRBJ2-3; TRBD1 or TRBD2 may be the D gene (5 bases each). This CDR3 is 17 amino acids long. CDR1 and CDR2 from the germline V gene are MRHNA and SNTAGT. V gave up 2 bases and J gave up 1 base, with 16 bases separating them. Here the CDR3 reads CASSDLSGGPGTDTQYF. In nucleotides, the CDR3 is TGTGCCAGCAGTGACCTTAGTGGGGGACCAGGCACAGATACGCAGTATTTT.

This clone was detected only a few times. The chain recombines TRBV13 with TRBJ2-6; D not certain. Per the germline V gene, CDR1 is PRHDT and CDR2 is FYEKMQ (reference sequence). Trimming left V 5 bases short and J 0 bases short, with 17 bases between. The CDR3 length is 18 residues. As DNA, the CDR3 is TGTGCCAGCAGCCTCAAATCCTTTTTGAGCTCTGGGGCCAACGTCCTGACTTTC. Translating gives CASSLKSFLSSGANVLTF.

The gene calls are TRBV6-5 and TRBJ2-2, with D possibly TRBD1 on 5 matching bases. V was shortened by 5 bases and J by 3 bases, with 10 bases between the two germline ends. Germline CDR1 is MNHEY and CDR2 is SVGAGI. The CDR3 has 14 amino acids. The CDR3 protein is CASSSQGYTGELFF. CDR3 DNA sequence: TGTGCCAGCAGTAGTCAGGGATACACCGGGGAGCTGTTTTTT.

The chain uses TRBV6-2 or TRBV6-3 and TRBJ1-5; 7 bases agree with TRBD1. The germline CDR1 and CDR2 sequences are MNHEY and SVGEGT. CDR3 length: 14 amino acids. The V segment lost 7 bases and the J segment 11 bases; nucleotides outside the gene matches: 14. The CDR3: CASTPGQRRGAQHF. DNA for the CDR3: TGTGCCAGCACCCCGGGACAGCGGCGGGGGGCCCAGCATTTT.

V and J are TRBV7-2 and TRBJ2-5; the match to TRBD2 covers 12 bases. Trimming removed 4 bases from V and 6 bases from J; junction bases left unmatched: 3. The CDR3 runs to 14 residues. Germline CDR1 is SGHTA and CDR2 is FQGNSA. This chain's CDR3 is CASSSLAGGKTQYF. CDR3 DNA sequence: TGTGCCAGCAGCTCCCTAGCGGGGGGGAAGACCCAGTACTTC.

This chain uses TRBV7-9 with TRBJ1-6, with 7 bases aligning to TRBD1. The CDR3 totals 16 residues. CDR1 is SEHNR, CDR2 FQNEAQ, per germline (reference sequence). Trimming took 1 base from V and 0 from J; bases not matched to a gene: 0. The CDR3 is CASSLDRGSYNSPLHF. The CDR3 DNA follows: TGTGCCAGCAGCTTAGACAGGGGCTCCTATAATTCACCCCTCCACTTT.

This chain connects TRBV19 to TRBJ1-1, with TRBD1 matching over 8 bases. V shed 0 bases and J 6 bases; nucleotides not matched to a gene: 3. Germline CDR1 is LNHDA and CDR2 is SQIVND (reference sequence). The CDR3 spans 14 residues. The CDR3 nucleotides are TGTGCCAGTAGTATAGATGAGACAGGGGCTGAAGCTTTCTTT. Translating it yields CASSIDETGAEAFF.

CDR3 residues: CASSPHSVGLTYEQYF. The CDR3 DNA sequence: TGTGCCAGCAGCCCGCATTCGGTAGGGCTAACGTACGAGCAGTACTTC. The genes are TRBV7-2 and TRBJ2-7; D not certain. The germline gives CDR1 SGHTA, CDR2 FQGNSA. With 5 bases removed from V and 4 bases from J, the gap between germline ends came to 21 bases. The CDR3 length is 16 residues. Looking up the rest from reference TRBV7-2 and TRBJ2-7 gives the full variable domain: GAGVSQSPSNKVTEKGKDVELRCDPISGHTALYWYRQSLGQGLEFLIYFQGNSAPDKSGLPSDRFSAERTGGSVSTLTIQRTQQEDSAVYLCASSPHSVGLTYEQYFGPGTRLTVT.

This clone was seen a single time. The chain combines TRBV23-1 with TRBJ2-1, with unresolved D. TRBV23-1 is an ORF; its function is uncertain. Between the trimmed V and J ends, which lost 4 bases and 6 bases, there was a span of 28 bases. This CDR3 has 19 residues. The CDR3 nucleotides are TGCGCCAGCAGTCGGGCCCTTATGAGTTTTCTTGGTGGTGGCAATGAGCAGTTCTTC. Protein sequence: CASSRALMSFLGGGNEQFF.